Each of the 16 T cell receptor beta chains below was sequenced from the same sample in a study of regulatory T cells in long-lasting Graves disease (dated by TCRdb to the early 2020s). Library creation used multiplex PCR. Sequenced on an Illumina HiSeq 4000. To build TCR beta libraries, CDR3 regions were amplified by Arm-PCR using iRepertoire HTBI primers. TCRdb took the public reads, trimmed them with fastp at Q25, ran MiXCR for clone calling and kept in-frame beta chains. Merged by CDR3 protein, the rows form single entries marked with the most common genes and DNA. The sample has about 470,000 distinct CDR3 sequences on record, around 15% of them singletons. The ten largest make up roughly an eighth of the sample. Interpreted using the paper, the time point label stands for: newly diagnosed GD, antithyroid drugs for less than 3 months. RNA was extracted from PBMCs in TRIzol for both TCR sequencing and RNA sequencing.

These data were likewise used in another study, on T cells in Graves' hyperthyroidism and ophthalmopathy.

The input for sequencing was peripheral blood mononuclear cells (PBMCs), taken at new diagnosis, from a patient treated with antithyroid drugs. The receptors originated from a middle-aged man with Graves disease. Donor details come from another sample of the same person, matched by shared clones.

This clonotype was counted ten times or more. V and J are TRBV28 and TRBJ2-7; 13 nucleotides match TRBD2. The J segment lost 1 base and the V segment lost 5 bases, leaving 5 bases of the junction unmatched. The CDR3 has 16 residues. Germline CDR1 is MDHEN and CDR2 is SYDVKM. The CDR3 DNA sequence: TGTGCCAGCAGTCCTACTAGCGGGAGGGCATCCTACGAGCAGTACTTC. Encoded protein: CASSPTSGRASYEQYF.

This clonotype showed up many times. The DNA of the CDR3 is TGCAGTGCGCTGGGACTAGCGGAAATCACAGATACGCAGTATTTT. It is translated as CSALGLAEITDTQYF. This chain joins TRBV20-1 and TRBJ2-3, with 11 bases fitting TRBD2. With 6 bases clipped from V and 2 bases from J, the junction kept 7 bases outside the gene matches. The CDR3 is 15 amino acids. The V gene's germline CDR1 is DFQATT and CDR2 SNEGSKA (reference sequence).

This clonotype was found once. V and J are TRBV4-2 and TRBJ2-1; 8 nucleotides line up with TRBD2. From germline, CDR1 is LGHNA and CDR2 YNFKEQ. This CDR3 is built from 18 residues. The V segment lost 0 bases and the J segment 7 bases; nucleotides outside the gene matches: 14. The CDR3 loop reads CASSQEGVTGGVWNEQFF. The CDR3 DNA sequence: TGTGCCAGCAGCCAAGAAGGGGTTACGGGAGGGGTTTGGAATGAGCAGTTCTTC.

The sample holds many counts of this clonotype. The V call is TRBV20-1, the J call TRBJ2-3; 8 nucleotides match TRBD1. Germline lookup yields CDR1 DFQATT and CDR2 SNEGSKA (reference sequence). The V gene end was trimmed by 1 base and the J gene end by 11 bases; junction bases not matched to a gene: 11. The CDR3 length is 14 residues. The CDR3 DNA follows: TGCAGTGCTAGAGTGGGTAGCGGAACAGGGGGGCAGTATTTT. As protein: CSARVGSGTGGQYF.

This clonotype showed up many times. V gene TRBV2 combines with J gene TRBJ1-1; D is unresolved. This CDR3 comprises 14 residues. CDR1 SNHLY and CDR2 FYNNEI come from the germline V gene. Trimming shortened V by 2 bases and J by 4 bases, and 11 bases separated the two germline ends. CDR3 in amino acids: CASSESGWVTEAFF. The CDR3 DNA reads as TGTGCCAGCAGTGAATCAGGATGGGTCACTGAAGCTTTCTTT.

This clonotype was observed at least ten times. This sequence joins TRBV27 and TRBJ2-7, with a weak D call TRBD2 (5 bases). V was cut by 6 bases and J by 0 bases, with 15 bases left in between. The germline V gene has CDR1 MNHEY and CDR2 SMNVEV (reference sequence). The CDR3 has 15 residues. DNA for the CDR3: TGTGCCAGCAGCCTCACTGGCAGCGGCTCCTACGAGCAGTACTTC. It codes for CASSLTGSGSYEQYF.

This clonotype occurred a few times. The chain joins TRBV12-5 to TRBJ2-1; 7 bases fit TRBD1. CDR1 and CDR2 from the germline V gene are LGHNT and FRNRAP. Trimming cost V 3 bases and J 2 bases; bases outside gene matches: 4. The CDR3 is made up of 15 amino acids. In DNA, the CDR3 is TGTGCTAGTGGTTTTGAGACAGGGACCTACAATGAGCAGTTCTTC. This codes for CASGFETGTYNEQFF.

V and J are TRBV10-3 and TRBJ1-3, with 7 bases lining up with TRBD1. The germline V gene has CDR1 ENHRY and CDR2 SYGVKD. V shed 6 bases, J shed 0 bases, and the junction held 5 bases outside the gene matches. This CDR3 region has 15 residues. CDR3 nucleotide sequence: TGTGCCATCAGGAAAACAGGGGACTCTGGAAACACCATATATTTT. Protein: CAIRKTGDSGNTIYF.

In its sample, this clonotype was seen many times. The chain uses TRBV11-3 and TRBJ1-1; weak D call: TRBD1 (5 bases). Germline CDR1 reads SGHNT; CDR2 reads YENEEA. Trimming took 3 bases from V and 2 from J, leaving 13 bases between them. The CDR3 is made up of 15 amino acids. In DNA, the CDR3 is TGTGCCAGCAGCTTCCTAGTGGGGGGAAACACTGAAGCTTTCTTT. Protein: CASSFLVGGNTEAFF.

This clonotype was picked up a small number of times. The V gene is TRBV20-1, the J gene TRBJ2-5; the match to TRBD1 covers 12 bases. The CDR3 has 13 residues. Germline V gene data show CDR1 as DFQATT and CDR2 as SNEGSKA (reference sequence). V dropped 5 bases and J dropped 5; count of bases not matched to a gene: 3. DNA for the CDR3: TGCAGTGCTGGGACAGGGGGCGATGAGACCCAGTACTTC. This encodes CSAGTGGDETQYF.

This clonotype was found many times. This chain links TRBV6-1 with TRBJ2-2; D is tentatively TRBD1 or TRBD2 (6 bases each). Germline V CDR1 and CDR2: MNHNS, SASEGT. The CDR3 length is 20 residues. V lost 0 bases and J lost 2, with 22 bases in between. The CDR3 DNA is TGTGCCAGCAGTGAAGCGAAAGGAGGGCGCAGGGGCCCTAACACCGGGGAGCTGTTTTTT. Protein product: CASSEAKGGRRGPNTGELFF.

This clonotype was recorded many times. The V gene is TRBV27, the J gene TRBJ1-1, with 11 bases matching TRBD1. Germline V gene data show CDR1 as MNHEY and CDR2 as SMNVEV (reference sequence). V dropped 5 bases and J dropped 3; count of bases not matched to a gene: 8. This CDR3 has 16 residues. The CDR3 reads CASSPAWDRGDTEAFF. The CDR3 nucleotides read TGTGCCAGCAGTCCAGCCTGGGACAGGGGGGACACTGAAGCTTTCTTT.

The chain carries TRBV28 and TRBJ1-1, with D perhaps matching TRBD1 (6 bases). The CDR3 is 15 amino acids. V shed 8 bases and J shed 6 bases, with 22 bases lying between them. Germline CDR1 MDHEN, CDR2 SYDVKM. CDR3 in DNA: TGTGCCAGCGTAACAGGGAATGGGCGGTCAGCTGAAGCTTTCTTT. Protein product: CASVTGNGRSAEAFF.

The genes are TRBV7-2 and TRBJ2-2; 15 nucleotides agree with TRBD2. With 4 bases clipped from V and 4 bases from J, the junction kept 13 bases outside the gene matches. Germline V gene lookup returns CDR1 SGHTA and CDR2 FQGNSA. The CDR3 consists of 20 residues. CDR3 DNA sequence: TGTGCCAGCAGCTCATCGGGACTAGCGGGAGGAAGGGGTTTCACCGGGGAGCTGTTTTTT. It specifies CASSSSGLAGGRGFTGELFF.

This clonotype was observed a handful of times. In this CDR3 the conserved last residue, phenylalanine or tryptophan, is missing, so a read error is likely. The rearrangement joins TRBV3-1 to TRBJ1-4; D might be TRBD1 (5 bases). The CDR3 extends over 13 amino acids. Germline V gene lookup returns CDR1 LGHDT and CDR2 YNNKEL (reference sequence). The V end lost 6 bases, the J end lost 3 bases, and 8 bases lay between the germline ends. The CDR3 is CASRMGANEKLFL. CDR3 DNA: TGTGCCAGCAGAATGGGGGCTAATGAAAAACTGTTTCTT.

This clonotype was seen repeatedly, ten times or more. The chain couples TRBV28 to TRBJ2-7; 8 positions agree with TRBD2. Looked up from germline, CDR1 is MDHEN and CDR2 is SYDVKM. J gave up 5 bases and V 5 bases, and 8 bases lay outside the gene matches. The CDR3 spans 14 residues. The CDR3 DNA reads as TGTGCCAGCAGTCCTCCGGGAGGGTTTGACGAGCAGTACTTC. Translation: CASSPPGGFDEQYF.